The 24 T cell receptor beta chains in this list originate from one sample, sequenced in a study of T cells in Graves' hyperthyroidism and ophthalmopathy. TCR beta CDR3 regions were amplified from RNA transcripts. The HTBI primer set was used in a first-round RT-PCR of the TCR CDR3. TCRdb processed the multiplex PCR reads anew with MiXCR; each CDR3 protein has one entry. The data show approximately 560,000 distinct CDR3 sequences, with less than 20% seen just once and around 7.8% held by the top ten. Sequenced material: blood. These receptors came from a woman aged 25 to 39 with Graves' hyperthyroidism.

V is TRBV6-1 and J is TRBJ2-2, with TRBD1 as a possible D gene (5 bases). The V gene's germline CDR1 is MNHNS and CDR2 SASEGT. Trimming stripped 4 bases from V and 7 bases from J, with 13 bases between. This CDR3 spans 14 amino acids. This CDR3 reads CASSVRVFGGELFF. DNA of the CDR3: TGTGCCAGCAGTGTCAGGGTCTTTGGCGGGGAGCTGTTTTTT.

This clonotype was counted at least ten times. The chain uses TRBV20-1 and TRBJ2-7; 8 nucleotides align to TRBD2. J lost 2 bases, V lost 1 base, and 13 bases had no gene match. There are 17 residues in the CDR3. CDR1 is DFQATT and CDR2 is SNEGSKA in the germline V gene (reference sequence). For the CDR3, the DNA is TGCAGTGCTAGAGTTGCCGGGCCCTGGCGGGAGGCCTACGAGCAGTACTTC. Protein sequence: CSARVAGPWREAYEQYF.

The chain couples TRBV6-2 or TRBV6-3 to TRBJ2-1; D call uncertain. From germline, CDR1 is MNHEY and CDR2 SVGEGT. Trimming cost V 4 bases and J 0 bases, with 7 bases left between them. The CDR3 has 14 residues. In DNA form, the CDR3 reads TGTGCCAGCAGTTCACACGGCTCCTACAATGAGCAGTTCTTC. Translating gives CASSSHGSYNEQFF.

The V gene is TRBV12-3 or TRBV12-4, the J gene TRBJ1-6; unclear D gene. The V end was cut by 6 bases, the J end by 0 bases, with 9 bases between. CDR3 length equals 15 residues. The DNA of the CDR3 is TGTGCCAGCAGCCTTCCTGCCTCCTATAATTCACCCCTCCACTTT. Its translation: CASSLPASYNSPLHF.

The J gene is TRBJ1-6, the V gene TRBV5-6, with TRBD1 as a possible D gene (5 bases). V lost 1 base and J 6 bases, leaving 11 bases between the germline ends. CDR3 size: 15 residues. Germline V gene data show CDR1 as SGHDT and CDR2 as YYEEEE. The DNA for the CDR3 is TGTGCCAGCAGCTTGTTCCAGGGCGGTAATTCACCCCTCCACTTT. Protein product: CASSLFQGGNSPLHF.

This clonotype has a handful of counts. The chain is built from TRBV6-2 or TRBV6-3 and TRBJ2-7, with a possible D match to TRBD1 (6 bases). The CDR3 consists of 15 residues. The V and J ends lost 8 bases and 7 bases respectively, with 24 bases between them. Germline V CDR1 and CDR2: MNHEY, SVGEGT. This CDR3 is CASRLGNRDTVEQYF. CDR3 nucleotides: TGTGCCAGCCGACTGGGCAACAGGGACACTGTGGAGCAGTACTTC.

This clonotype was observed many times. This chain joins TRBV30 and TRBJ2-7; 12 nucleotides line up with TRBD2. This CDR3 is 14 amino acids long. The ends lost 3 bases at V and 6 bases at J; junction bases unmatched: 6. Germline V CDR1 and CDR2: GTSNPN, SVGIG (reference sequence). Written as DNA, the CDR3 is TGTGCCTGGAGGAGGACTAGCGGGACTAGCGAGCAGTACTTC. Its protein is CAWRRTSGTSEQYF.

This clonotype showed up many times. The chain joins TRBV5-1 to TRBJ1-1, with D unresolved. The CDR3 length is 14 residues. Germline V CDR1 and CDR2: SGHRS, YFSETQ. The ends were cut back, 0 bases at V and 5 bases at J, with 11 bases in the middle. CDR3 sequence reads: CASSLGSGRTEAFF. CDR3 nucleotides: TGCGCCAGCAGCTTGGGTTCTGGGAGAACTGAAGCTTTCTTT.

V is TRBV4-1 and J is TRBJ1-2; TRBD1 might be the D (5 bases). CDR1 is MGHRA, CDR2 YSYEKL, per germline. The V end was cut by 0 bases, the J end by 4 bases, with 12 bases between. The CDR3 covers 15 residues. This chain's CDR3 is CASSQEIRAPYGYTF. The CDR3 DNA is TGCGCCAGCAGCCAAGAGATCAGGGCTCCCTATGGCTACACCTTC.

The V call is TRBV10-3, the J call TRBJ1-5; D is unclear. The germline V gene has CDR1 ENHRY and CDR2 SYGVKD. This CDR3 has 12 amino acids. Deletions cut 2 bases from V and 4 bases from J, with 3 bases between. The CDR3 is CAISEPNQPQHF. CDR3 nucleotide sequence: TGTGCCATCAGTGAGCCTAATCAGCCCCAGCATTTT.

This clonotype was detected only a few times. In DNA, the CDR3 is TGTGCCAGCAGCGTAGAGGCAGGGAGGGCGCCCCAAGAGACCCAGTACTTC. This encodes CASSVEAGRAPQETQYF. The rearrangement joins TRBV9 to TRBJ2-5, with 7 nucleotides matching TRBD2. The CDR3 loop spans 17 amino acids. Germline CDR1 reads SGDLS; CDR2 reads YYNGEE. Unmatched junction bases numbered 9, after V lost 0 bases and J lost 1 base.

Of note for this clonotype: Just one base apart from a much larger clone, this may be a read error. The chain joins TRBV10-3 to TRBJ2-3, with a weak D call TRBD1 (6 bases). The germline V gene encodes CDR1 ENHRY and CDR2 SYGVKD. The CDR3 covers 16 residues. DNA of the CDR3: TGTACCATCAGTCCCAGGGCAGGGGCTAGCACAGATACGCAGTATTTT. This sequence encodes CTISPRAGASTDTQYF.

This clonotype was seen more than once but under ten times. V and J are TRBV4-3 and TRBJ2-1; 8 bases map to TRBD2. With V trimmed by 5 bases and J by 4 bases, 10 bases remained unmatched. CDR1 and CDR2 (germline): LGHNA, YSLEER. The CDR3 has 16 amino acids. The CDR3 sequence: CASSEGTGLVYNEQFF. CDR3 DNA sequence: TGCGCCAGCAGCGAAGGAACGGGACTAGTGTACAATGAGCAGTTCTTC.

This chain uses TRBV20-1 with TRBJ2-7; TRBD1 matches 9 bases. J was trimmed by 0 bases and V by 6 bases; bases with no gene match: 6. This CDR3 comprises 14 residues. Germline V CDR1 and CDR2: DFQATT, SNEGSKA (reference sequence). The CDR3 bases are TGCAGTGCCATCGGACAGGGGAACTCCTACGAGCAGTACTTC. Translation: CSAIGQGNSYEQYF.

This clonotype was seen more than once but under ten times. The genes are TRBV28 and TRBJ2-1; 9 bases are a match to TRBD2. With 5 bases clipped from V and 6 bases from J, the junction kept 8 bases outside the gene matches. Per the germline V gene, CDR1 is MDHEN and CDR2 is SYDVKM. The CDR3 covers 15 residues. The CDR3 DNA sequence: TGTGCCAGCAGTCGTCCGGGACTAGCATCCAATGAGCAGTTCTTC. Translating it yields CASSRPGLASNEQFF.

This clonotype has at least ten counts. The rearrangement links TRBV6-1 to TRBJ1-1; D perhaps matches TRBD1 (6 bases). V was shortened by 4 bases and J by 3 bases, with 9 bases between the two germline ends. Germline V gives CDR1 MNHNS, CDR2 SASEGT. The CDR3 totals 13 residues. CDR3 loop: CASSVTGHTEAFF. DNA for the CDR3: TGTGCCAGCAGTGTGACAGGCCACACTGAAGCTTTCTTT.

V gene TRBV6-2 or TRBV6-3 combines with J gene TRBJ2-7; 10 bases are a match to TRBD2. V was clipped by 2 bases and J by 2 bases; unmatched bases: 3. Looked up from germline, CDR1 is MNHEY and CDR2 is SVGEGT. This CDR3 region has 15 residues. The CDR3 nucleotides read TGTGCCAGCAGTTACGGGACTAGCGACCCCTACGAGCAGTACTTC. It encodes CASSYGTSDPYEQYF.

This clonotype was observed once. This chain connects TRBV2 to TRBJ1-6; a weak D match, TRBD1 (5 bases). Trimming shortened V by 2 bases and J by 9 bases, and 8 bases separated the two germline ends. The CDR3 has 13 amino acids. Germline V CDR1 and CDR2: SNHLY, FYNNEI. The chain's CDR3 is CASSEQGGSPLHF. The CDR3 DNA sequence: TGTGCCAGCAGTGAACAGGGAGGTTCACCCCTCCACTTT.

This clonotype has a count of ten or more. The chain links TRBV2 to TRBJ2-3, with 8 nucleotides matching TRBD2. J gave up 4 bases and V 5 bases, and 8 bases lay outside the gene matches. Germline V gene lookup returns CDR1 SNHLY and CDR2 FYNNEI. The CDR3 extends over 15 amino acids. The CDR3 region is CASSSGRGGPDTQYF. The DNA for the CDR3 is TGTGCCAGCAGTAGCGGGAGAGGGGGGCCAGATACGCAGTATTTT.

This sequence joins TRBV11-2 and TRBJ2-5; 11 bases are shared with TRBD2. Per germline, CDR1 SGHAT and CDR2 FQNNGV. Trimming took 5 bases from V and 5 from J; bases not matched to a gene: 4. This CDR3 has 14 amino acids. The DNA for the CDR3 is TGTGCCAGCAGCGCGGGACTAGCGGCGGAGACCCAGTACTTC. Its translation: CASSAGLAAETQYF.

This CDR3 is CSVFISGQQNIQYF. For the CDR3, the DNA is TGCAGCGTTTTCATCTCGGGACAACAAAACATTCAGTACTTC. This rearrangement joins TRBV29-1 to TRBJ2-4, with a weak D call TRBD1 (6 bases). Germline V lookup: CDR1 SQVTM, CDR2 ANQGSEA. V lost 5 bases and J lost 5, with 16 bases in between. This CDR3 comprises 14 residues.

This chain links TRBV12-3 or TRBV12-4 with TRBJ2-5; D might be TRBD2 (7 bases). The CDR3 covers 15 residues. V gave up 5 bases and J gave up 4 bases, with 17 bases separating them. The CDR3 loop reads CASSTSGGGGETQYF. The DNA of the CDR3 is TGTGCCAGCAGTACCTCTGGGGGAGGGGGAGAGACCCAGTACTTC.

This sequence joins TRBV19 and TRBJ2-1; 15 nucleotides line up with TRBD2. Trimming removed 1 base from V and 8 bases from J; junction bases left unmatched: 6. CDR1 is LNHDA, CDR2 SQIVND, per germline (reference sequence). This CDR3 comprises 17 residues. The CDR3, as DNA: TGTGCCAGTAGTATAGGAAGGGGACTAGCGGGAGGAGATGAGCAGTTCTTC. It specifies CASSIGRGLAGGDEQFF.

This clonotype has at least ten counts. The CDR3: CASSYGSSNEQFF. Here the CDR3 DNA reads TGTGCCAGCAGTTACGGGTCGTCCAATGAGCAGTTCTTC. The chain has TRBV6-5 and TRBJ2-1; the D is unclear. This CDR3 spans 13 amino acids. Trimming cost V 2 bases and J 6 bases, with 8 bases left between them. Germline V CDR1 and CDR2: MNHEY, SVGAGI.